These 21 T cell receptor beta chains share one sample of origin, sequenced in a study of CD8+CD57+ T cells in acquired aplastic anemia listed by TCRdb under 2018. Sequenced using an Illumina HiSeq 2000. Genomic DNA served as template for TCR beta VDJ combination and CDR3 sequence profiling. Using fastp at Q25 and MiXCR, TCRdb reprocessed the public reads and kept productive beta chains. Each record represents a unique CDR3 protein, reported with the most common genes and DNA among its rows. Counted in this sample were some 210,000 distinct CDR3 sequences; approximately 60% of them appeared once. The ten top clones hold approximately 30% of the sample. The material sequenced was sorted CD4+, CD8+, or CD8+CD57+ T cells (not recorded which) from PBMCs. The receptors come from a human donor in good health.

This clonotype came up many times. The chain carries TRBV11-3 and TRBJ2-2; 8 nucleotides line up with TRBD1. The CDR3 runs to 16 residues. The germline V gene has CDR1 SGHNT and CDR2 YENEEA. The junction had 8 bases not matched to a gene; V was cut back by 3 bases and J by 5 bases. The CDR3 reads CASSLHGQGVTGELFF. The CDR3 DNA reads as TGTGCCAGCAGCTTGCATGGACAGGGAGTGACCGGGGAGCTGTTTTTT.

This clonotype was detected only once. The CDR3 sequence is CASSRVWQQYF. The CDR3 DNA sequence: TGTGCCAGCAGCCGCGTTTGGCAACAGTACTTC. The chain uses TRBV2 and TRBJ2-7; unclear D gene. CDR1 and CDR2 from the germline V gene are SNHLY and FYNNEI. V was trimmed by 6 bases and J by 10 bases, leaving 13 bases between them. The CDR3 totals 11 residues. The full variable domain, rest sourced from reference TRBV2 and TRBJ2-7, is EPEVTQTPSHQVTQMGQEVILRCVPISNHLYFYWYRQILGQKVEFLVSFYNNEISEKSEIFDDQFSVERPDGSNFTLKIRSTKLEDSAMYFCASSRVWQQYFGPGTRLTVT.

The rearrangement uses TRBV15 and TRBJ2-7; D possibly uses TRBD1 or TRBD2 (6 bases each). The CDR3 length is 15 residues. Trimming left V 0 bases short and J 5 bases short, with 14 bases between. Germline CDR1 LNHNV, CDR2 YYDKDF (reference sequence). The CDR3 region is CATSRDRGEVHEQYF. In DNA form, the CDR3 reads TGTGCCACCAGCAGAGATAGGGGGGAAGTCCACGAGCAGTACTTC.

V gene TRBV15 combines with J gene TRBJ2-1, with 9 bases fitting TRBD1. The CDR3 totals 15 residues. V shed 10 bases and J 10 bases; nucleotides not matched to a gene: 17. CDR1 and CDR2 from the germline V gene are LNHNV and YYDKDF (reference sequence). In nucleotides, the CDR3 is TGTGCCAGAAGTTTCTACAGGGGGCCCCACTACGAGCAGTTCTTC. Protein product: CARSFYRGPHYEQFF.

This clonotype was seen a few times. The rearrangement links TRBV7-3 to TRBJ2-6, with D unclear. The CDR3 is 17 residues long. V dropped 5 bases and J dropped 4 bases, with 18 bases sitting between them. Germline CDR1 is SGHTA and CDR2 is FQGTGA. CDR3 DNA: TGTGCCAGCAGCCCAGGAACGGGTTTGCAAGGGGCCAACGTCCTGACTTTC. Translated: CASSPGTGLQGANVLTF.

This clonotype was detected only a few times. The gene calls are TRBV10-3 and TRBJ2-1; TRBD2 agrees at 9 bases. CDR1 is ENHRY, CDR2 SYGVKD, per germline. V dropped 4 bases and J dropped 7; count of bases not matched to a gene: 14. The CDR3 sequence is 17 residues long. CDR3 in amino acids: CAISGSSGGGASNEQFF. The CDR3 nucleotides are TGTGCCATCAGTGGCTCGTCAGGCGGGGGGGCGTCGAATGAGCAGTTCTTC.

There are many counts of this clonotype. The chain couples TRBV19 to TRBJ2-5, with D perhaps matching TRBD2 (6 bases). Per germline, CDR1 LNHDA and CDR2 SQIVND (reference sequence). The V gene lost 2 bases and the J gene lost 5 bases, with 12 bases spanning the gap. This CDR3 region has 14 residues. CDR3 nucleotide sequence: TGTGCCAGTAGTATATGGGGGGTTGGCGAGACCCAGTACTTC. Protein: CASSIWGVGETQYF.

Concerning this clonotype: A read error may explain this, as a much larger clone is one base away. V usage is TRBV10-3 and J usage is TRBJ1-1; D might be TRBD1 (5 bases). The CDR3 runs to 12 residues. Looked up from germline, CDR1 is ENHRY and CDR2 is SYGVKD. The DNA of the CDR3 is TGTACCAGCATCAACGAATCGGGGGGGGCTTTCTTT. Residues: CTSINESGGAFF.

In this sample, this clonotype turned up a few times. The chain links TRBV15 to TRBJ1-3; D might be TRBD1 (5 bases). This CDR3 is 16 amino acids long. Germline CDR1 reads LNHNV; CDR2 reads YYDKDF (reference sequence). V was pared by 2 bases and J by 0 bases, with 11 bases between. The CDR3: CATSRKQVSSGNTIYF. In DNA, the CDR3 is TGTGCCACCAGCAGAAAACAGGTTAGCTCTGGAAACACCATATATTTT.

The rearrangement uses TRBV20-1 and TRBJ2-7; 8 positions agree with TRBD1. V lost 1 base and J lost 6; bases outside the gene matches: 11. This CDR3 is 15 amino acids long. CDR1 is DFQATT and CDR2 is SNEGSKA in the germline V gene (reference sequence). The chain's CDR3 is CSARGLQGASFEQYF. In nucleotides, the CDR3 is TGCAGTGCTAGAGGATTGCAGGGGGCGTCGTTCGAGCAGTACTTC.

This chain uses TRBV15 with TRBJ2-7; either TRBD1 or TRBD2 may fit D (5 bases each). The germline V gene has CDR1 LNHNV and CDR2 YYDKDF (reference sequence). V was trimmed by 1 base and J by 4 bases, leaving 35 bases between them. CDR3 length: 22 residues. Here the CDR3 DNA reads TGTGCCACCAGCAGAGTGATTGATAAGTGGGGGATAAGGACCAGAGAGGGGTACGAGCAGTACTTC. This sequence encodes CATSRVIDKWGIRTREGYEQYF.

In its sample, this clonotype was seen a few times. This rearrangement joins TRBV15 to TRBJ2-5, with 9 bases fitting TRBD1. Per germline, CDR1 LNHNV and CDR2 YYDKDF (reference sequence). The CDR3 has 17 amino acids. V gave up 0 bases and J gave up 1 base; unmatched junction bases: 6. The CDR3 is CATSRDDRGASQETQYF. The CDR3 coding sequence is TGTGCCACCAGCAGAGACGACAGGGGGGCATCCCAAGAGACCCAGTACTTC. Full variable domain (rest looked up from reference TRBV15 and TRBJ2-5): DAMVIQNPRYQVTQFGKPVTLSCSQTLNHNVMYWYQQKSSQAPKLLFHYYDKDFNNEADTPDNFQSRRPNTSFCFLDIRSPGLGDTAMYLCATSRDDRGASQETQYFGPGTRLLVL.

The chain is built from TRBV29-1 and TRBJ1-2; maybe TRBD1 (6 bases). From germline, CDR1 is SQVTM and CDR2 ANQGSEA. V was shortened by 6 bases and J by 4 bases, with 21 bases between the two germline ends. The CDR3 totals 15 residues. The CDR3, as DNA: TGCAGCGTCCTAGGGGGGACCATCGGAGGCTATGGCTACACCTTC. Residues: CSVLGGTIGGYGYTF.

The chain carries TRBV7-9 and TRBJ2-7; TRBD1 aligns across 10 bases. J lost 2 bases, V lost 6 bases, and 13 bases had no gene match. CDR3 length equals 17 residues. Looked up from germline, CDR1 is SEHNR and CDR2 is FQNEAQ (reference sequence). The CDR3 DNA follows: TGTGCCAGCAGTTTCCCTATACCGGGACAGGGGACCTACGAGCAGTACTTC. Protein product: CASSFPIPGQGTYEQYF.

Regarding this clonotype: One end of the junction does not line up with germline, which may come from a read error. V gene TRBV7-3 combines with J gene TRBJ1-3; 9 positions match TRBD1. CDR3 length equals 16 residues. Germline-derived CDR1 and CDR2 are SGHTA and FQGTGA. The CDR3: CASSHRDRAVRGTIHF. CDR3 DNA: TGTGCCAGCAGCCATCGGGACAGGGCGGTGAGAGGGACCATACATTTT.

This clonotype was observed a single time. The genes are TRBV2 and TRBJ2-7; perhaps D is TRBD1 or TRBD2 (6 bases each). This CDR3 comprises 14 residues. CDR1 SNHLY and CDR2 FYNNEI come from the germline V gene. V was cut by 6 bases and J by 5 bases, with 17 bases left in between. The CDR3 spells CASRETGAGHEQYF. The CDR3 coding sequence is TGTGCCAGCAGGGAAACGGGGGCGGGTCACGAGCAGTACTTC. The full variable domain, rest sourced from reference TRBV2 and TRBJ2-7, is EPEVTQTPSHQVTQMGQEVILRCVPISNHLYFYWYRQILGQKVEFLVSFYNNEISEKSEIFDDQFSVERPDGSNFTLKIRSTKLEDSAMYFCASRETGAGHEQYFGPGTRLTVT.

Regarding this clonotype: The germline gene is not matched at one end of the junction; a read error may be the cause. The chain has TRBV29-1 and TRBJ2-1, with TRBD1 matching 7 bases. This CDR3 is 14 amino acids long. The germline V gene has CDR1 SQVTM and CDR2 ANQGSEA. The CDR3 sequence is CSVYGQAGDNEQSF. In DNA, the CDR3 is TGCAGCGTCTACGGACAGGCTGGGGACAATGAGCAGTCCTTC.

The CDR3 nucleotides read TGTGCCAGTAGTATGGGGGACGCACTCTCCTACGAGCAGTACTTC. Protein product: CASSMGDALSYEQYF. This chain connects TRBV19 to TRBJ2-7; D may match TRBD1 or TRBD2 (5 bases each). Per germline, CDR1 LNHDA and CDR2 SQIVND (reference sequence). The CDR3 is made up of 15 amino acids. The ends were cut back, 3 bases at V and 0 bases at J, with 12 bases in the middle.

The chain recombines TRBV3-1 with TRBJ1-5; D remains unclear. V dropped 1 base and J dropped 9 bases, with 10 bases sitting between them. Per germline, CDR1 LGHDT and CDR2 YNNKEL (reference sequence). The CDR3 contains 13 residues. As DNA, the CDR3 is TGTGCCAGCAGCCAAGGGCGAGGCGGGCCCCAGCATTTT. As protein: CASSQGRGGPQHF. Supplemented by reference TRBV3-1 and TRBJ1-5, the full variable domain reads DTAVSQTPKYLVTQMGNDKSIKCEQNLGHDTMYWYKQDSKKFLKIMFSYNNKELIINETVPNRFSPKSPDKAHLNLHINSLELGDSAVYFCASSQGRGGPQHFGDGTRLSIL.

As to this clonotype: A read error may explain this, as a much larger clone is one base away. The rearrangement uses TRBV19 and TRBJ2-1; maybe TRBD2 (7 bases). Germline CDR1 is LNHDA and CDR2 is SQIVND (reference sequence). This CDR3 comprises 14 residues. V gave up 3 bases and J gave up 7 bases, with 13 bases separating them. The CDR3 bases are TGTGCCAGTAGTATCGGGGGGCCCAGGAATGAGCAGTTCTTC. Translation gives CASSIGGPRNEQFF.

This clonotype came up once. The rearrangement joins TRBV7-8 to TRBJ2-7; D is ambiguous. This CDR3 has 15 amino acids. The germline V gene encodes CDR1 SGHVS and CDR2 FQNEAQ. V was clipped by 0 bases and J by 3 bases, with 12 bases between them. Here the CDR3 DNA reads TGTGCCAGCAGCTTAGCGCAAGGACCGAGCTACGAGCAGTACTTC. This translates into CASSLAQGPSYEQYF.